This TCR beta chain comes out of a study of blood T cells in healthy people across ages. For the second PCR, which ran for about 7 to 12 cycles, a sample-barcoded 5' primer and a J-beta primer mix were used. Per-sample output comprised a minimum of 2.5 million paired-end reads containing CDR3. Via MiXCR, TCRdb re-called the 5' RACE reads, giving one row per CDR3 protein. The sample carries roughly 680,000 distinct CDR3 sequences, 49% recorded once. Samples each yielded at least 6 micrograms of total RNA. This clonotype showed up just a few times. Germline assignment: CDR1 LNHNV and CDR2 YYDKDF (reference sequence). J gave up 3 bases and V 0 bases, and 8 bases lay outside the gene matches. The CDR3 length is 16 residues.

Sequences were obtained from blood. The receptor was isolated from a woman aged 55-69 years in good health. This chain uses TRBV15 with TRBJ2-7, with TRBD1 identical over 7 bases. The CDR3, as DNA: TGTGCCACCAGCAGAGATCCCCGACAGGGTGGCTACGAGCAGTACTTC. This sequence encodes CATSRDPRQGGYEQYF.